This T cell receptor (beta chain) derives from a study of cytomegalovirus exposure and HLA in healthy donors. Donors were nominally healthy when sampled, though unrecorded immune exposures were likely. A multiplex PCR was run with 60 Vbeta primers and 13 Jbeta primers. Some clones are missing from TCRdb's copy, which holds only in-frame ones; the method was immunoSEQ multiplex PCR. The sample comprises over 130,000 clones, roughly 80% of which are singletons, and less than 1.5% rests with the top ten. Unmatched junction bases numbered 9, after V lost 4 bases and J lost 6 bases. Germline V gene lookup returns CDR1 SNHLY and CDR2 FYNNEI. The CDR3 loop spans 15 amino acids. As regards this clone: Its specificity is not known.

The study's findings and limits: The authors later found HLA-associated TCR beta chains more clonally expanded than equally common others. Listed as cytomegalovirus-associated were 164 TCR beta chains. In a later analysis, donors in an Asian-associated ancestry cluster reportedly had fewer N-insertions in productive TCRs than the cohort mean.

This TCR was sampled from a female donor in good health and CMV-seronegative. The sequencing input was PBMCs. The chain is built from TRBV2 and TRBJ2-3; 8 bases are a match to TRBD1. The CDR3 bases are TGTGCCAGCAGTGCGGACAGGGCTGGGGCGGATACGCAGTATTTT. Amino acids: CASSADRAGADTQYF. The full variable domain, rest sourced from reference TRBV2 and TRBJ2-3, is EPEVTQTPSHQVTQMGQEVILRCVPISNHLYFYWYRQILGQKVEFLVSFYNNEISEKSEIFDDQFSVERPDGSNFTLKIRSTKLEDSAMYFCASSADRAGADTQYFGPGTRLTVL.